This T cell receptor (beta chain) is from a study of OX40 agonist ivuxolimab in advanced cancers. Germline V gives CDR1 KGHSH, CDR2 LQKENI. The CDR3 covers 15 residues. V was trimmed by 4 bases and J by 6 bases, leaving 15 bases between them. Blood sampling took place at baseline, cycle 4 day 1, and cycle 7 day 1. Some clones are missing from TCRdb's copy, which holds only in-frame ones; the method was immunoSEQ multiplex PCR. The table lists 66,000 or so clones, around 90% of them singletons. This material consisted of CD4+ or CD8+ T cells sorted from blood, taken in a trial of the OX40 agonist ivuxolimab. This receptor was identified in an adult with an advanced solid tumor such as melanoma, head and neck, liver or kidney cancer. V and J are TRBV18 and TRBJ2-2; D is perhaps TRBD1 (5 bases). The CDR3 coding sequence is TGTGCCAGCTCACGGGGCGGCGAAACGTCCGGGGAGCTGTTTTTT. Translated: CASSRGGETSGELFF.